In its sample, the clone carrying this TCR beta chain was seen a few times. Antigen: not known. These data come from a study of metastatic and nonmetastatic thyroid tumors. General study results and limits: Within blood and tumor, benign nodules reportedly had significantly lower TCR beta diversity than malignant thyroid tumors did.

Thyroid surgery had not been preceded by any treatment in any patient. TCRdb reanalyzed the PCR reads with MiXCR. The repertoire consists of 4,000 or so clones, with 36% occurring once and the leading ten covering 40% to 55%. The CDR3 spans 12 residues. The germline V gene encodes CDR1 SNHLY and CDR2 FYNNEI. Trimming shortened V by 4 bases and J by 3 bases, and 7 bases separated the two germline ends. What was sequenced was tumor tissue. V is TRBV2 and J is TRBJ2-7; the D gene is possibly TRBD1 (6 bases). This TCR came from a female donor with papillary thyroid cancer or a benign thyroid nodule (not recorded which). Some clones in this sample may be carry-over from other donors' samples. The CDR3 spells CASSGDNYEQYF. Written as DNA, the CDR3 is TGTGCCAGCAGTGGGGACAACTACGAGCAGTACTTC.